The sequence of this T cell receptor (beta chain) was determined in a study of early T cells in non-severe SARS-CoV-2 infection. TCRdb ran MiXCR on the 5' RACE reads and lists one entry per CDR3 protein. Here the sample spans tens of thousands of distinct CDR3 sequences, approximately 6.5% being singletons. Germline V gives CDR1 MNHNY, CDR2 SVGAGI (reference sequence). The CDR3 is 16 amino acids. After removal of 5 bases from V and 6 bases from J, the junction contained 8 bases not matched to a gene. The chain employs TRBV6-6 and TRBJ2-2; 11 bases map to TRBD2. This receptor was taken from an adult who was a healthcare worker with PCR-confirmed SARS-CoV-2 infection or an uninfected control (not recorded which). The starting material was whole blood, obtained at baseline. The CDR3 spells CASSRISGGAAGELFF. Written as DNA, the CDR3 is TGTGCCAGCAGTCGCATTAGCGGGGGGGCGGCCGGGGAGCTGTTTTTT.